The 20 T cell receptor beta chains below all came from one sample that was sequenced in a study of brain T cells in children with intractable seizures (dated by TCRdb to about 2021). Preparation of the library involved the immunoSEQ multiplex PCR assay. TCRdb retrieved this table from immuneACCESS and kept in-frame rearrangements only. Not all clones are present; in checked studies, unresolved V genes account for under half, and no reason is known for the remainder. Present in this sample are hundreds of thousands of clones, nearly 95% of which were seen just once. Of the sample, about 5.8% falls within the top ten clones. Per the publication, the time point label means: blood from clinic visit 5 months post-surgery; TSC patient then seizure free. Here the sequenced sample was peripheral blood, taken more than 4 months after surgery. These TCRs come from a boy in the first two years of life with tuberous sclerosis and intractable seizures.

The J gene is TRBJ1-4, the V gene TRBV12-5, with D perhaps TRBD1 (5 bases). There are 13 residues in the CDR3. Trimming cost V 6 bases and J 5 bases, with 10 bases left between them. Per the germline V gene, CDR1 is LGHNT and CDR2 is FRNRAP. In DNA, the CDR3 is TGTGCTAGTGGCCTAGGGGTGAATGAAAAACTGTTTTTT. Residues: CASGLGVNEKLFF.

This chain links TRBV4-1 with TRBJ1-2; no reliable D call. This CDR3 is 16 amino acids long. The germline gives CDR1 MGHRA, CDR2 YSYEKL. V gave up 1 base and J gave up 2 bases, with 14 bases separating them. In nucleotides, the CDR3 is TGCGCCAGCAGCCAAGGAGGGCGGAAATTAAACTATGGCTACACCTTC. Amino acids: CASSQGGRKLNYGYTF.

The chain employs TRBV21-1 and TRBJ2-4; the DNA was not compared with TRBD1, the D call given in the table. TRBV21-1 is marked as a pseudogene. CDR3 length: 19 residues. The CDR3 protein is CASSKALPTGAMTKNIQYF. The CDR3 DNA is TGTGCCAGCAGCAAAGCGCTTCCCACAGGGGCGATGACCAAAAACATTCAGTACTTC.

The chain employs TRBV14 and TRBJ1-1; D unclear. The CDR3 is made up of 14 amino acids. Trimming removed 1 base at V and 0 bases at J, with 6 bases between. Germline loops: CDR1 SGHDN, CDR2 FVKESK. CDR3 nucleotide sequence: TGTGCCAGCAGCCAAGCCCCCGTGAACACTGAAGCTTTCTTT. Translating it yields CASSQAPVNTEAFF.

V gene TRBV5-5 combines with J gene TRBJ2-5; D gene uncertain. Germline V CDR1 and CDR2: SGHKS, YYEKEE (reference sequence). There are 14 residues in the CDR3. Deletions cut 2 bases from V and 2 bases from J, with 10 bases between. For the CDR3, the DNA is TGTGCCAGCAGCTTTGGCAGAGTACAAGAGACCCAGTACTTC. This translates into CASSFGRVQETQYF.

The chain joins TRBV4-1 to TRBJ2-7; TRBD1 matches 9 bases. The CDR3 contains 15 residues. The J segment lost 1 base and the V segment lost 1 base, leaving 2 bases of the junction unmatched. Germline V gene sequence: CDR1 MGHRA, CDR2 YSYEKL. The chain's CDR3 is CASSQGQGGSYEQYF. CDR3 nucleotides: TGCGCCAGCAGCCAAGGACAGGGGGGATCCTACGAGCAGTACTTC.

The gene calls are TRBV5-1 and TRBJ1-2; D gene uncertain. Germline V CDR1 and CDR2: SGHRS, YFSETQ. The CDR3 runs 15 residues. Trimming pared 0 bases from V and 2 bases from J, leaving 11 bases between. CDR3 bases: TGCGCCAGCAGCTTGGACCTCCCGTTCAACTATGGCTACACCTTC. As protein: CASSLDLPFNYGYTF.

This clone has only one observation. This chain joins TRBV4-2 and TRBJ1-5; D gene unclear. CDR1 LGHNA and CDR2 YNFKEQ come from the germline V gene. The germline V and J ends were trimmed by 6 bases and 1 base, with 7 bases remaining between them. There are 13 residues in the CDR3. The CDR3 protein is CASSLTSNQPQHF. Here the CDR3 DNA reads TGTGCCAGCAGTTTGACCAGCAATCAGCCCCAGCATTTT.

The rearrangement joins TRBV9 to TRBJ1-5; 7 nucleotides match TRBD1. The germline gives CDR1 SGDLS, CDR2 YYNGEE. The CDR3 sequence is 15 residues long. V lost 0 bases to trimming and J lost 2 bases; unmatched junction nucleotides: 2. In DNA form, the CDR3 reads TGTGCCAGCAGCGTAGAAGGGGGCCGCAATCAGCCCCAGCATTTT. It is translated as CASSVEGGRNQPQHF.

This clone was observed a single time. The chain is built from TRBV7-2 and TRBJ1-2; D is possibly TRBD1 (5 bases). Germline V gene data show CDR1 as SGHTA and CDR2 as FQGNSA. CDR3 length: 16 amino acids. V lost 6 bases, J lost 8 bases, and 25 bases lay in between. CDR3 nucleotides: TGTGCCAGCAGACCTACCCTCGGGACGACCCTGAGGGGCTACACCTTC. Protein: CASRPTLGTTLRGYTF.

This clone appeared once. The CDR3 DNA sequence: TGTGCCAGCAGCCGGATGACCTATGGCTACACCTTC. This codes for CASSRMTYGYTF. The chain combines TRBV3-1 (or the pseudogene TRBV3-2) with TRBJ1-2; D gene uncertain. The CDR3 is 12 amino acids. Germline CDR1 reads LGHDT; CDR2 reads YNNKEL (reference sequence). Trimming cost V 4 bases and J 4 bases, with 7 bases left between them.

The V and J genes are TRBV7-9 and TRBJ1-2; D perhaps matches TRBD1 (5 bases). Trimming removed 4 bases at V and 3 bases at J, with 12 bases between. The CDR3 is 14 residues long. Germline-derived CDR1 and CDR2 are SEHNR and FQNEAQ (reference sequence). The CDR3 DNA is TGTGCCAGCAGCTCAGCAGGGTTTGACTATGGCTACACCTTC. Amino acid sequence: CASSSAGFDYGYTF.

V usage is TRBV9 and J usage is TRBJ2-1; TRBD2 matches 7 bases. This CDR3 is 15 amino acids long. V trimming: 0 bases; J trimming: 9 bases; junction bases outside the gene matches: 9. The germline CDR1 and CDR2 sequences are SGDLS and YYNGEE. For the CDR3, the DNA is TGTGCCAGCAGCGTAGCGGATCGGCTAGCGGCTGAGCAGTTCTTC. Translation gives CASSVADRLAAEQFF. The entire variable domain, with the rest obtained from reference TRBV9 and TRBJ2-1, is as follows: DSGVTQTPKHLITATGQRVTLRCSPRSGDLSVYWYQQSLDQGLQFLIQYYNGEERAKGNILERFSAQQFPDLHSELNLSSLELGDSALYFCASSVADRLAAEQFFGPGTRLTVL.

The gene calls are TRBV7-9 and TRBJ2-3; 12 bases are a match to TRBD2. In germline, CDR1 is SEHNR, CDR2 FQNEAQ (reference sequence). The CDR3 covers 18 residues. Losses at the gene ends were 7 bases for V and 3 bases for J; bases not matched to a gene: 14. CDR3 bases: TGTGCCAGCACCAGGGGGCCGGGACTAGCGGGTCGGACAGATACGCAGTATTTT. Encoded protein: CASTRGPGLAGRTDTQYF. Full variable domain (missing parts from reference TRBV7-9 and TRBJ2-3): DTGVSQNPRHKITKRGQNVTFRCDPISEHNRLYWYRQTLGQGPEFLTYFQNEAQLEKSRLLSDRFSAERPKGSFSTLEIQRTEQGDSAMYLCASTRGPGLAGRTDTQYFGPGTRLTVL.

The chain recombines TRBV30 with TRBJ2-3; D gene uncertain. Germline lookup yields CDR1 GTSNPN and CDR2 SVGIG (reference sequence). The CDR3 is made up of 12 amino acids. V was clipped by 1 base and J by 2 bases, with 4 bases between them. CDR3 region: CAWSEPTDTQYF. The CDR3 DNA reads TGTGCCTGGAGTGAGCCCACAGATACGCAGTATTTT. Full variable domain (missing parts from reference TRBV30 and TRBJ2-3): SQTIHQWPATLVQPVGSPLSLECTVEGTSNPNLYWYRQAAGRGLQLLFYSVGIGQISSEVPQNLSASRPQDRQFILSSKKLLLSDSGFYLCAWSEPTDTQYFGPGTRLTVL.

This sequence joins TRBV24-1 and TRBJ1-1; D might be TRBD1 (5 bases). CDR3 size: 14 residues. Trimming shortened V by 6 bases and J by 1 base, and 11 bases separated the two germline ends. CDR1 is KGHDR and CDR2 is SFDVKD in the germline V gene. CDR3 in amino acids: CATSNSGGNTEAFF. CDR3 nucleotide sequence: TGTGCCACCAGTAACTCGGGGGGGAACACTGAAGCTTTCTTT.

The genes are TRBV27 and TRBJ1-6; D is possibly TRBD1 (6 bases). V was cut by 6 bases and J by 7 bases, with 13 bases left in between. CDR1 and CDR2 (germline): MNHEY, SMNVEV (reference sequence). The CDR3 length is 14 residues. Written as DNA, the CDR3 is TGTGCCAGCAGGATTCGGACAGAGAATTCACCCCTCCACTTT. Protein sequence: CASRIRTENSPLHF.

This clone was seen only a few times. The rearrangement links TRBV14 to TRBJ2-1; D is uncertain. Looked up from germline, CDR1 is SGHDN and CDR2 is FVKESK. The CDR3 loop spans 14 amino acids. V was clipped by 4 bases and J by 5 bases, with 12 bases between them. CDR3 in amino acids: CASSPPWKHNEQFF. For the CDR3, the DNA is TGTGCCAGCAGCCCTCCTTGGAAACACAATGAGCAGTTCTTC.

This clone showed up just once. The chain joins TRBV23-1 to TRBJ2-3; D ambiguous. TRBV23-1 is filed as an ORF, its function uncertain. The CDR3 runs to 15 residues. V shed 2 bases and J shed 4 bases, with 13 bases lying between them. This CDR3 reads CASSQNRTTADTQYF. The CDR3 DNA is TGCGCCAGCAGTCAAAACCGCACGACCGCAGATACGCAGTATTTT.

This chain joins TRBV6-6 and TRBJ2-1; 12 nucleotides line up with TRBD1. The CDR3 runs 15 residues. Trimming at V came to 8 bases and at J to 7 bases, leaving 9 bases not matched to a gene. CDR1 is MNHNY, CDR2 SVGAGI, per germline (reference sequence). Written as DNA, the CDR3 is TGTGCCAGCCGAGCTAGGGACAGGGGGCTGAATGAGCAGTTCTTC. It yields the protein CASRARDRGLNEQFF.